Reported below is one T cell receptor beta chain. Original methodology: From reference gene primer amplification, estimates of nucleated cell counts were derived. This table comes from immunoSEQ multiplex PCR, and its TCRdb copy is limited to in-frame clones, with some not included. Clonal size and the V and J genes are those of that table, whereas D and trimming came from the DNA. The data show about 30,000 clones, approximately 94% seen once. The sample comes from a study of blood T cell repertoires in COVID-19. J lost 3 bases, V lost 7 bases, and 7 bases had no gene match. The germline V gene has CDR1 SNHLY and CDR2 FYNNEI. The CDR3 totals 15 residues.

The rearrangement links TRBV2 to TRBJ2-3, with 10 nucleotides matching TRBD2. This clonotype was obtained from a human donor with active COVID-19. The donor label of this sample is uncertain. Sequenced: peripheral blood. CDR3 in amino acids: CASILPGLATDTQYF. The CDR3 DNA follows: TGTGCCAGCATTCTACCGGGACTAGCGACAGATACGCAGTATTTT.